These 27 T cell receptor beta chains share one sample of origin, sequenced in a study of blood T cell repertoires in COVID-19. Libraries were prepared by immunoSEQ multiplex PCR; TCRdb keeps only in-frame clonotypes and omits some of them. Counted here are fewer than 75,000 clones, 86% occurring once; the ten biggest clones make up 6.9%. Sequencing input: peripheral blood. These receptors were collected from a man aged 50 or older with active COVID-19.

The genes are TRBV7-8 and TRBJ1-1, with 8 bases matching TRBD1. J lost 0 bases, V lost 1 base, and 10 bases had no gene match. There are 18 residues in the CDR3. Germline CDR1 is SGHVS and CDR2 is FQNEAQ. In nucleotides, the CDR3 is TGTGCCAGCAGCTTAGGGTTACGCAGGGGGCGACTGAACACTGAAGCTTTCTTT. Translated, it gives CASSLGLRRGRLNTEAFF.

The CDR3 coding sequence is TGTGCCAGCAGTTTGTCGGGCGGAGGGGATTCCTACGAGCAGTACGTC. Its translation is CASSLSGGGDSYEQYV. The chain uses TRBV27 and TRBJ2-7; TRBD2 is a possible D gene (6 bases). The CDR3 is 16 residues long. Germline values: CDR1 MNHEY, CDR2 SMNVEV (reference sequence). Trimming left V 3 bases short and J 1 base short, with 16 bases between.

V is TRBV18 and J is TRBJ2-3; TRBD1 matches at 8 bases. Trimming cost V 5 bases and J 0 bases; bases outside gene matches: 7. CDR3 length: 16 residues. Germline values: CDR1 KGHSH, CDR2 LQKENI. In DNA form, the CDR3 reads TGTGCCAGCTCATCCTCGACAGGGGTCAGCACAGATACGCAGTATTTT. Protein: CASSSSTGVSTDTQYF. Full variable domain (rest looked up from reference TRBV18 and TRBJ2-3): NAGVMQNPRHLVRRRGQEARLRCSPMKGHSHVYWYRQLPEEGLKFMVYLQKENIIDESGMPKERFSAEFPKEGPSILRIQQVVRGDSAAYFCASSSSTGVSTDTQYFGPGTRLTVL.

This clone has only one observation. The V and J genes are TRBV5-1 and TRBJ2-3; D perhaps matches TRBD1 (6 bases). The CDR3 has 13 residues. The germline CDR1 and CDR2 sequences are SGHRS and YFSETQ. V was cut by 6 bases and J by 1 base, with 9 bases left in between. The CDR3 nucleotides read TGCGCCAGCATGAGGACAGGCACAGATACGCAGTATTTT. Its translation is CASMRTGTDTQYF.

The chain combines TRBV23-1 with TRBJ1-2; 10 nucleotides align to TRBD1. TRBV23-1 is reported as an ORF; its role is uncertain. J lost 3 bases, V lost 2 bases, and 0 bases had no gene match. The length of the CDR3 is 14 residues. CDR3 in amino acids: CASSQGTGDYGYTF. CDR3 coding DNA: TGCGCCAGCAGTCAAGGGACAGGGGACTATGGCTACACCTTC.

The rearrangement links TRBV23-1 to TRBJ1-1; 11 positions match TRBD1. TRBV23-1 is reported as an ORF; its role is uncertain. The V and J ends lost 1 base and 5 bases, in that order; junction bases with no gene match: 9. The CDR3 is made up of 17 amino acids. The CDR3 spells CASSQWTGGWARTEAFF. DNA for the CDR3: TGCGCCAGCAGTCAATGGACAGGGGGCTGGGCGAGAACTGAAGCTTTCTTT.

The chain links TRBV27 to TRBJ1-5, with D perhaps matching TRBD1 (6 bases). The ends were cut back, 5 bases at V and 2 bases at J, with 13 bases in the middle. Germline CDR1 reads MNHEY; CDR2 reads SMNVEV (reference sequence). This CDR3 region has 15 residues. The CDR3 DNA reads TGTGCCAGCAGTAGGGGGAGGGGAGGCAATCAGCCCCAGCATTTT. Protein product: CASSRGRGGNQPQHF.

The chain couples TRBV9 to TRBJ1-1; 8 nucleotides match TRBD1. Trimming at V came to 4 bases and at J to 4 bases, leaving 3 bases not matched to a gene. Per germline, CDR1 SGDLS and CDR2 YYNGEE. CDR3 length: 13 residues. CDR3 sequence (DNA): TGTGCCAGCAGCACAGGGGGTTTCACTGAAGCTTTCTTT. Its translation is CASSTGGFTEAFF.

This chain joins TRBV19 and TRBJ2-7; 9 nucleotides line up with TRBD1. The germline V gene has CDR1 LNHDA and CDR2 SQIVND (reference sequence). The CDR3 has 14 amino acids. With V trimmed by 6 bases and J by 4 bases, 7 bases remained unmatched. The CDR3 DNA reads as TGTGCCAGTAGCGTCGGGACAGGGAGATACGAGCAGTACTTC. It is translated as CASSVGTGRYEQYF.

This clone was found many times. V is TRBV2 and J is TRBJ2-7, with TRBD1 matching over 7 bases. There are 14 residues in the CDR3. Germline V CDR1 and CDR2: SNHLY, FYNNEI. V trimming: 2 bases; J trimming: 1 base; junction bases outside the gene matches: 2. The DNA of the CDR3 is TGTGCCAGCAGTGAACAGGGGGAATCCTACGAGCAGTACTTC. Translating gives CASSEQGESYEQYF.

The J gene is TRBJ2-1, the V gene TRBV29-1; TRBD2 aligns across 9 bases. The CDR3 is 14 amino acids. The germline CDR1 and CDR2 sequences are SQVTM and ANQGSEA. J lost 0 bases, V lost 7 bases, and 4 bases had no gene match. The CDR3 nucleotides are TGCAGCGGCCGACTAGCGGCCTCCTACAATGAGCAGTTCTTC. Translation: CSGRLAASYNEQFF.

The CDR3 DNA sequence: TGTGCCAGCAGCTCCCCTCGGGGGGGCTCGAATGAGCAGTTCTTC. This translates into CASSSPRGGSNEQFF. The rearrangement links TRBV11-2 to TRBJ2-1; 8 nucleotides match TRBD2. Unmatched junction bases numbered 9, after V lost 4 bases and J lost 7 bases. The germline V gene has CDR1 SGHAT and CDR2 FQNNGV. The CDR3 length is 15 residues.

The CDR3 spells CASSAGLAGVQEQFF. CDR3 sequence (DNA): TGTGCCAGCAGCGCCGGACTAGCGGGAGTTCAAGAGCAGTTCTTC. This rearrangement joins TRBV7-8 to TRBJ2-1; 13 positions agree with TRBD2. CDR3 size: 15 residues. V dropped 5 bases and J dropped 10; count of bases not matched to a gene: 8. Germline lookup yields CDR1 SGHVS and CDR2 FQNEAQ.

This clone appeared a few times. The chain uses TRBV5-1 and TRBJ2-5; TRBD2 matches 7 bases. The V and J ends lost 1 base and 6 bases, in that order; junction bases with no gene match: 12. The CDR3 loop spans 16 amino acids. Germline-derived CDR1 and CDR2 are SGHRS and YFSETQ. The CDR3 protein is CASSLNFGTSEQTQYF. The CDR3 nucleotides read TGCGCCAGCAGCTTGAACTTCGGAACTAGCGAGCAGACCCAGTACTTC.

The chain combines TRBV6-5 with TRBJ1-6; D gene ambiguous. Per germline, CDR1 MNHEY and CDR2 SVGAGI. Trimming took 9 bases from V and 6 from J, leaving 12 bases between them. The CDR3 is made up of 13 amino acids. The CDR3 coding sequence is TGTGCCAGTCAATCACAGATTAATTCACCCCTCCACTTT. As protein: CASQSQINSPLHF.

V is TRBV19 and J is TRBJ2-1; 7 bases are shared with TRBD2. Germline-derived CDR1 and CDR2 are LNHDA and SQIVND (reference sequence). The CDR3 is made up of 13 amino acids. J was trimmed by 8 bases and V by 8 bases; bases with no gene match: 9. In DNA, the CDR3 is TGTGCCAGTGGGAGGGGAATAGCCGATGAGCAGTTCTTC. Amino acids: CASGRGIADEQFF.

The table lists this clone with a count of one. The chain uses TRBV6-4 and TRBJ1-6, with D possibly matching TRBD1 (5 bases). The CDR3 runs 15 residues. Germline assignment: CDR1 MRHNA and CDR2 SNTAGT. The V end was cut by 6 bases, the J end by 7 bases, with 16 bases between. For the CDR3, the DNA is TGTGCCAGCAGGCACTATGGACAAGTAAATTCACCCCTCCACTTT. Translating gives CASRHYGQVNSPLHF.

This rearrangement joins TRBV19 to TRBJ2-2, with 12 bases identical to TRBD2. The CDR3 sequence is 15 residues long. The V segment lost 6 bases and the J segment 6 bases; nucleotides outside the gene matches: 5. Germline assignment: CDR1 LNHDA and CDR2 SQIVND (reference sequence). The CDR3 nucleotides read TGTGCCAGTAGCGAGACTAGCGGGAGCGCCGGGGAGCTGTTTTTT. Its protein is CASSETSGSAGELFF.

This chain uses TRBV9 with TRBJ2-3; 9 positions agree with TRBD2. Per the germline V gene, CDR1 is SGDLS and CDR2 is YYNGEE. The junction had 8 bases not matched to a gene; V was cut back by 3 bases and J by 6 bases. The CDR3 contains 15 residues. CDR3 sequence (DNA): TGTGCCAGCAGCGGGGGACTAGCAAGCCTCGATACGCAGTATTTT. Encoded protein: CASSGGLASLDTQYF.

The V call is TRBV12-3 or TRBV12-4, the J call TRBJ1-6; D not certain. CDR3 size: 13 residues. Trimming removed 5 bases at V and 6 bases at J, with 8 bases between. The CDR3 coding sequence is TGTGCCAGCAGTCCAAACATTAATTCACCCCTCCACTTT. It is translated as CASSPNINSPLHF.

A note on this clone: The same CDR3 also results from other DNA sequences found in this sample. V gene TRBV20-1 combines with J gene TRBJ2-7; D remains unclear. Germline V gene sequence: CDR1 DFQATT, CDR2 SNEGSKA (reference sequence). CDR3 size: 11 residues. Trimming took off 3 bases at V and 5 bases at J, with 8 bases between the two ends. The CDR3 DNA follows: TGCAGTGCTAGTTCAGGTCACGAGCAGTACGTC. Translating it yields CSASSGHEQYV.

This clone came up once. This chain joins TRBV19 and TRBJ1-5; D ambiguous. The V and J ends lost 5 bases and 4 bases respectively, with 9 bases between them. Germline V gives CDR1 LNHDA, CDR2 SQIVND (reference sequence). The CDR3 has 13 residues. The DNA for the CDR3 is TGTGCCAGTAGTTTATCCGGGAATCAGCCCCAGCATTTT. Its translation is CASSLSGNQPQHF.

The rearrangement joins TRBV7-8 to TRBJ2-5; possibly TRBD2 for D (5 bases). V lost 1 base, J lost 4 bases, and 10 bases lay in between. The length of the CDR3 is 14 residues. Germline-derived CDR1 and CDR2 are SGHVS and FQNEAQ. The CDR3 loop is CASSLDETIETQYF. The CDR3 bases are TGTGCCAGCAGCTTAGACGAGACTATAGAGACCCAGTACTTC.

The rearrangement links TRBV3-1 (or the pseudogene TRBV3-2) to TRBJ2-1; 14 bases are a match to TRBD2. The junction had 6 bases not matched to a gene; V was cut back by 2 bases and J by 12 bases. The CDR3 length is 15 residues. Germline CDR1 and CDR2: LGHDT and YNNKEL (reference sequence). CDR3 sequence: CASSQLGLAGGPQFF. The CDR3 DNA is TGTGCCAGCAGCCAACTCGGACTAGCGGGGGGACCGCAGTTCTTC.

This clone occurred a few times. This chain links TRBV9 with TRBJ1-3, with 7 bases matching TRBD1. CDR1 and CDR2 from the germline V gene are SGDLS and YYNGEE. Trimming removed 3 bases from V and 0 bases from J; junction bases left unmatched: 6. The length of the CDR3 is 16 residues. The CDR3 region is CASSGRRDSSGNTIYF. The DNA of the CDR3 is TGTGCCAGCAGCGGACGAAGGGACAGCTCTGGAAACACCATATATTTT.

This chain links TRBV2 with TRBJ2-7; no clear D gene. Germline V gives CDR1 SNHLY, CDR2 FYNNEI. The CDR3 has 15 amino acids. V shed 5 bases and J shed 3 bases, with 17 bases lying between them. The CDR3 reads CASSPDSRSDYEQYV. DNA for the CDR3: TGTGCCAGCAGTCCCGACTCCAGATCGGACTACGAGCAGTACGTC.

The chain links TRBV29-1 to TRBJ2-2, with D tentatively TRBD2 (5 bases). The V gene's germline CDR1 is SQVTM and CDR2 ANQGSEA. The germline V and J ends were trimmed by 4 bases and 5 bases, with 11 bases remaining between them. There are 13 residues in the CDR3. CDR3 residues: CSVVPGFTGELFF. The CDR3 nucleotides are TGCAGCGTTGTTCCGGGGTTTACCGGGGAGCTGTTTTTT.